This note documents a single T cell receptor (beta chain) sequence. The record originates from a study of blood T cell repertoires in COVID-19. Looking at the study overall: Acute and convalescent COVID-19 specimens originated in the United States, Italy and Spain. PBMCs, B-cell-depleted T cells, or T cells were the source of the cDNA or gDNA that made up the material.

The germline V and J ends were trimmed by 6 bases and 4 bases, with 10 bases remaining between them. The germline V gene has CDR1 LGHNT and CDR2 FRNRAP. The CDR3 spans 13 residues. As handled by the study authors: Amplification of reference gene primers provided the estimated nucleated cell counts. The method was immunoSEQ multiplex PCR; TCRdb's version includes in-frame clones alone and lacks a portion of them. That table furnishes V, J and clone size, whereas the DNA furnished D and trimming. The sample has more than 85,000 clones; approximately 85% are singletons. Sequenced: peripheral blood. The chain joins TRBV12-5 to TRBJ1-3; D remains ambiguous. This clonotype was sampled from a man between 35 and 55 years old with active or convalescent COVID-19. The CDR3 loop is CASGTGAGNTIYF. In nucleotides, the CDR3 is TGTGCTAGTGGCACGGGTGCGGGAAACACCATATATTTT. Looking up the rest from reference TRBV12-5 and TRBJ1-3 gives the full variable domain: DARVTQTPRHKVTEMGQEVTMRCQPILGHNTVFWYRQTMMQGLELLAYFRNRAPLDDSGMPKDRFSAEMPDATLATLKIQPSEPRDSAVYFCASGTGAGNTIYFGEGSWLTVV.